The clone carrying this T cell receptor (beta chain) has at least ten counts. Its antigen is currently unknown. Gene and germline names: mouse. The CDR3 extends 4 residues past the end of the read, so its final part is completed from the germline J gene. CDR1 and CDR2 (germline): NNHDY, SYVADS. Trimming pared 5 bases from V and 3 bases from J, leaving 12 bases between. This CDR3 contains 13 residues. cDNA prepared by RNA extraction and subsequent reverse transcription served as the template for sequencing. Repertoires were generated with immunoSEQ multiplex PCR, while TCRdb's copy carries only in-frame clones and drops some. The specimen has 20,000 or so clones, none found just once. This specimen belongs to a study of CD8+ T cells in alopecia areata. Background on the study: Transfer of skin from approximately 6-12-month-old C3H/HeJ graft donors with spontaneous alopecia was made to approximately 7-11-week-old female C3H/HeJ mice.

Study observations and caveats: Normal-skin resident alphabeta T cells also appear among scalp sample sequences. Elevated clonality characterized lesional scalp relative to normal scalp, particularly in alopecia totalis/universalis. In patients, TCRs were shared less clearly than in mice, and HLA may possibly be involved.

Sorting of pooled cutaneous lymph node cells was based on CD4, CD8alpha, NKG2D, NKG2ACE and other markers. The source of this sequence is a C3H/HeJ mouse with alopecia areata. Strain haplotype (MHC): H2-k. The V and J genes are TRBV13-3 and TRBJ2-7; the D gene is possibly TRBD1 (6 bases). The sequenced sample was CD8+ T cells sorted from a lymph node. The CDR3 protein is CASSHGQNYEQYF. The CDR3 DNA, read in part, is TGTGCCAGCAGCCACGGACAGAACTAT.